This T cell receptor beta chain was observed in a study of memory CD4+ T cells and cytomegalovirus serostatus. Single viable CD3+CD4+CD8-CD45RO+ cells were sorted as the memory CD4+ T cells. Serostatus was set by detecting CMV pp150, pp28, p38, p52 IgG. The V gene's germline CDR1 is SEHNR and CDR2 FQNEAQ (reference sequence). The CDR3 length is 15 residues. Per the authors' pipeline: Out-of-frame sequences were removed, leaving 2,204,828 distinct TCRbeta sequences. The assay was immunoSEQ multiplex PCR, and TCRdb's table has in-frame clones only and misses some. That table gives V, J and clone size, and the DNA gave D and trimming. Of under 65,000 clones listed, around 80% are singletons. Study outcomes and limitations: A US-trained random forest predicted CMV serostatus with median AUC around 0.91. CD4+ memory repertoires contained about 40% of the roughly 150 reported CMV TCRbeta sequences.

This clone was detected once. Its antigen is unidentified. One end of the junction does not line up with germline, which may come from a read error. J is TRBJ2-1 and V is TRBV7-9; 11 positions agree with TRBD2. This TCR came from an adult in good health and CMV-seronegative. Sequenced input: memory CD4+ T cells from blood. The CDR3 nucleotides are TGTGCCAGCAGCCTAGCGGGAGGCCTCCGCAATGAGCAGTTCTTC. It yields the protein CASSLAGGLRNEQFF. Full variable domain (outside the CDR3, taken from reference TRBV7-9 and TRBJ2-1): DTGVSQNPRHKITKRGQNVTFRCDPISEHNRLYWYRQTLGQGPEFLTYFQNEAQLEKSRLLSDRFSAERPKGSFSTLEIQRTEQGDSAMYLCASSLAGGLRNEQFFGPGTRLTVL.